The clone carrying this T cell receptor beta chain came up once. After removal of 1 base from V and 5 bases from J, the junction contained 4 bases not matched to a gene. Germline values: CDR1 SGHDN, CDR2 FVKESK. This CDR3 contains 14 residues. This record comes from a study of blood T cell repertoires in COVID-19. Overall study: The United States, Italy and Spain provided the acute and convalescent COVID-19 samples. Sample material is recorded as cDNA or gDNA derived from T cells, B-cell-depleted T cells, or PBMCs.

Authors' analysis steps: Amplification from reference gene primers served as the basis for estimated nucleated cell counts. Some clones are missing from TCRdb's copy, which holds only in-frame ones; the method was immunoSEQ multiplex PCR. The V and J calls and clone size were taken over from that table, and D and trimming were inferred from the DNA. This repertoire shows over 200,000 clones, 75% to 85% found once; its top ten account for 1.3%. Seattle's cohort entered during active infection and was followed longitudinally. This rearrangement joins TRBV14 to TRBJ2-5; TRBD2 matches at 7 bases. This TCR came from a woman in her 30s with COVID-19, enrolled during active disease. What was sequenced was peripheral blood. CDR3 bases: TGTGCCAGCAGCCAAGTTAGGGAGGGCGAGACCCAGTACTTC. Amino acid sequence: CASSQVREGETQYF.